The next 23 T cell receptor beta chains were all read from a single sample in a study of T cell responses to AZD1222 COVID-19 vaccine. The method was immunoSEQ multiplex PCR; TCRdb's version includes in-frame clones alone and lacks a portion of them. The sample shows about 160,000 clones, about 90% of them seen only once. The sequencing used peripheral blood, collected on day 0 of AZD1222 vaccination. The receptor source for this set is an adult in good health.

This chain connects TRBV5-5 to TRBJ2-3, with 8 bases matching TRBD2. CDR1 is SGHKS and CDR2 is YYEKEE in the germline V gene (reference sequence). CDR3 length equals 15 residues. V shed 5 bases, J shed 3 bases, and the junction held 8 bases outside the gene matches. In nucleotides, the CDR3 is TGTGCCAGCAGATCCCCCGAGCGGGGGACAGATACGCAGTATTTT. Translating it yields CASRSPERGTDTQYF.

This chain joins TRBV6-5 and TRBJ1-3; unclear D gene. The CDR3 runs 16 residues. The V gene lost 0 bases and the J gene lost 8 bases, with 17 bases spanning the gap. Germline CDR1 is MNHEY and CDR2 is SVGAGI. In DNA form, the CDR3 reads TGTGCCAGCAGTTACTCGCGGGGAACAGTTCAAGACACCATATATTTT. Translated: CASSYSRGTVQDTIYF.

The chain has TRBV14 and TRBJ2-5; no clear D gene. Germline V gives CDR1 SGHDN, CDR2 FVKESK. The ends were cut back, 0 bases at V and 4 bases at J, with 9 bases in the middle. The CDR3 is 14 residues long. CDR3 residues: CASSQEWTRETQYF. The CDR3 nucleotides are TGTGCCAGCAGCCAAGAATGGACCAGAGAGACCCAGTACTTC. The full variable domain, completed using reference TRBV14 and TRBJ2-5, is EAGVTQFPSHSVIEKGQTVTLRCDPISGHDNLYWYRRVMGKEIKFLLHFVKESKQDESGMPNNRFLAERTGGTYSTLKVQPAELEDSGVYFCASSQEWTRETQYFGPGTRLLVL.

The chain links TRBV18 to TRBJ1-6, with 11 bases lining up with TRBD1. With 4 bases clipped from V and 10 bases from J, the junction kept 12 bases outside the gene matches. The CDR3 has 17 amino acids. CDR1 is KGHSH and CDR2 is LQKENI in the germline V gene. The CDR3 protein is CASSLRDPGQGDSPLHF. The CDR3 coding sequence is TGTGCCAGCTCACTGAGAGACCCGGGACAGGGGGACTCACCCCTCCACTTT.

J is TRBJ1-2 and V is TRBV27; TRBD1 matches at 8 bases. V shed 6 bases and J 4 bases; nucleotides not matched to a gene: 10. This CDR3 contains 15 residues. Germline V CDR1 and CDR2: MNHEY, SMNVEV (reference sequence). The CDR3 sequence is CASRPGQVYFYGYTF. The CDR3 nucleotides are TGTGCCAGCAGGCCGGGACAGGTTTACTTCTATGGCTACACCTTC.

The CDR3 coding sequence is TGTGCCAGCTCACCCCGTTTACCGGGACAGGGTAACACCGGGGAGCTGTTTTTT. Protein sequence: CASSPRLPGQGNTGELFF. The J gene is TRBJ2-2, the V gene TRBV18, with 9 bases fitting TRBD1. V lost 3 bases, J lost 2 bases, and 10 bases stayed unmatched. CDR1 is KGHSH, CDR2 LQKENI, per germline. This CDR3 contains 18 residues.

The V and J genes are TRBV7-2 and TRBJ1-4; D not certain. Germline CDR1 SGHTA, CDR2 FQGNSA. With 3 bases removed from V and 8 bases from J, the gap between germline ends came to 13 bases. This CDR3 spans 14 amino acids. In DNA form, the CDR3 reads TGTGCCAGCAGCTTGCCGGGCACGAGGGAAAAACTGTTTTTT. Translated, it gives CASSLPGTREKLFF.

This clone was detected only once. Here the CDR3 DNA reads TGTGCCATCAGGAACAGGGGGGATCAGCCCCAGCATTTT. Amino acids: CAIRNRGDQPQHF. This chain uses TRBV10-3 with TRBJ1-5, with TRBD1 matching over 8 bases. Germline V lookup: CDR1 ENHRY, CDR2 SYGVKD. V was pared by 6 bases and J by 5 bases, with 3 bases of the junction left unmatched. The CDR3 loop spans 13 amino acids.

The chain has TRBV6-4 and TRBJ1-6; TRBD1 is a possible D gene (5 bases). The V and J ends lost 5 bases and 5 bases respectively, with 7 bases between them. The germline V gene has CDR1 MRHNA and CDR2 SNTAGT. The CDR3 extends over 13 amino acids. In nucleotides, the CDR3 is TGTGCCAGCAGTCAGGGAAATAATTCACCCCTCCACTTT. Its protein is CASSQGNNSPLHF.

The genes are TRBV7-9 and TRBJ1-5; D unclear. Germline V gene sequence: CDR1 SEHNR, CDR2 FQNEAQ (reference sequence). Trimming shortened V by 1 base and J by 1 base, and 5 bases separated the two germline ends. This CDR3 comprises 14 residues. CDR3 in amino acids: CASSLEGSNQPQHF. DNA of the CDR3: TGTGCCAGCAGCTTAGAGGGCAGCAATCAGCCCCAGCATTTT.

CDR3 nucleotide sequence: TGTGCCAGTAGTCCCTCGACTACCCCTCGGGAGACCCAGTACTTC. It yields the protein CASSPSTTPRETQYF. The rearrangement uses TRBV19 and TRBJ2-5; a weak D match, TRBD2 (5 bases). This CDR3 has 15 amino acids. V gave up 5 bases and J gave up 5 bases, with 18 bases separating them. Germline V gene sequence: CDR1 LNHDA, CDR2 SQIVND (reference sequence).

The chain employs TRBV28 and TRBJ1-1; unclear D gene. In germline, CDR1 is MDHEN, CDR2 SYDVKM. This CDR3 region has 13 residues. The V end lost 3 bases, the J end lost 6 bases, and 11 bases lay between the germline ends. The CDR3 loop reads CASSFPPSAEAFF. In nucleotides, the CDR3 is TGTGCCAGCAGTTTCCCCCCAAGCGCTGAAGCTTTCTTT.

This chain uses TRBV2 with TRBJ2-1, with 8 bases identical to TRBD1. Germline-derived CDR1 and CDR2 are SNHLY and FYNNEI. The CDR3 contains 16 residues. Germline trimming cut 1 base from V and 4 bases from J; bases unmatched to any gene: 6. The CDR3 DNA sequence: TGTGCCAGCAGTGAAGGGGGACAGGTTTTTTACAATGAGCAGTTCTTC. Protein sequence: CASSEGGQVFYNEQFF.

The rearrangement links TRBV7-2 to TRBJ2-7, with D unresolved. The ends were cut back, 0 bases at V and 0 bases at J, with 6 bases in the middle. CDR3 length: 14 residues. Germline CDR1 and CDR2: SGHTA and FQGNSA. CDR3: CASSLAADSYEQYF. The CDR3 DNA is TGTGCCAGCAGCTTAGCGGCAGACTCCTACGAGCAGTACTTC.

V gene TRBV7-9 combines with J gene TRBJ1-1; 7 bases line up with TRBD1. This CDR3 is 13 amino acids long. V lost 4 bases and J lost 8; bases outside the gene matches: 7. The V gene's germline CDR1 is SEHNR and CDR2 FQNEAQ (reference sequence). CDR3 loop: CASSSTGRKEAFF. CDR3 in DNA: TGTGCCAGCAGCTCGACAGGGCGGAAGGAAGCTTTCTTT.

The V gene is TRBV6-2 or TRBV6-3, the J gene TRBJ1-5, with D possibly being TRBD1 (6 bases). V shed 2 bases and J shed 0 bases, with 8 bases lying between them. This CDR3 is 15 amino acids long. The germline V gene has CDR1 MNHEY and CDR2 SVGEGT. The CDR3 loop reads CASSYPGDSNQPQHF. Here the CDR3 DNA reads TGTGCCAGCAGTTACCCAGGGGATAGCAATCAGCCCCAGCATTTT.

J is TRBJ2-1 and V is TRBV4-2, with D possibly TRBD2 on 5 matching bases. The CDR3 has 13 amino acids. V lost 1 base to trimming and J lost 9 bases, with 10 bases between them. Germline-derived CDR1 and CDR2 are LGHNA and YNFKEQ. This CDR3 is CASSQGSEVEQFF. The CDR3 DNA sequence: TGTGCCAGCAGCCAAGGTAGCGAAGTTGAGCAGTTCTTC.

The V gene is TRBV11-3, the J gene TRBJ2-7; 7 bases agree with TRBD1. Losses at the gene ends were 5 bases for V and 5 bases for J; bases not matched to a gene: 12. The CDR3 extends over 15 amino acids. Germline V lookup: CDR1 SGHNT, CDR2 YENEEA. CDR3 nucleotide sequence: TGTGCCAGCAGCCCCTCCGGGGACAGAGGGGACGAGCAGTACTTC. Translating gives CASSPSGDRGDEQYF.

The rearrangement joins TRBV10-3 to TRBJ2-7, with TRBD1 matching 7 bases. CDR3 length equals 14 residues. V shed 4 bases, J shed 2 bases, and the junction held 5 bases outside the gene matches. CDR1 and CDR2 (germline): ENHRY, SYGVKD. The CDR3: CAISGGTATYEQYF. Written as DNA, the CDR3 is TGTGCCATCAGTGGGGGGACAGCGACCTACGAGCAGTACTTC.

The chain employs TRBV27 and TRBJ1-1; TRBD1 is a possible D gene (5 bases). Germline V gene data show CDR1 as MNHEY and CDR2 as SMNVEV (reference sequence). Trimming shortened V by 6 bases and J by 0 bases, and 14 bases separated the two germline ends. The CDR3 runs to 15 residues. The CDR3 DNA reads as TGTGCCAGCAGGCCCCCGGGAGGGGTGAACACTGAAGCTTTCTTT. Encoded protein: CASRPPGGVNTEAFF.

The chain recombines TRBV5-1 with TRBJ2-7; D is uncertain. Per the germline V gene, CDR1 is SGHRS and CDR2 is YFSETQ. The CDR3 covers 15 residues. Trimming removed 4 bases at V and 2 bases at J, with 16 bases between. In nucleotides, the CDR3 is TGCGCCAGCAGCGCGACCGGAGCACAGCCCTACGAGCAGTACTTC. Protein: CASSATGAQPYEQYF.

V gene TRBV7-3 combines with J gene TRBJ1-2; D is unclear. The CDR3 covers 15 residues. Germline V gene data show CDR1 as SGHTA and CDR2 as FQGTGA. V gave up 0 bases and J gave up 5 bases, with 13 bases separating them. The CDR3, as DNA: TGTGCCAGCAGCTTAACGGCCGGGCCAGAATATGGCTACACCTTC. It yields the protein CASSLTAGPEYGYTF. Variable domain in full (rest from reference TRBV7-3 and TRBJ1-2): GAGVSQTPSNKVTEKGKYVELRCDPISGHTALYWYRQSLGQGPEFLIYFQGTGAADDSGLPNDRFFAVRPEGSVSTLKIQRTERGDSAVYLCASSLTAGPEYGYTFGSGTRLTVV.

The CDR3 DNA reads TGTGCCAGCAGCTTAGGGGCAGGGGTGAACACTGAAGCTTTCTTT. Protein product: CASSLGAGVNTEAFF. This chain links TRBV7-3 with TRBJ1-1; D is perhaps TRBD1 (6 bases). Germline V gene sequence: CDR1 SGHTA, CDR2 FQGTGA. V lost 2 bases, J lost 0 bases, and 10 bases lay in between. The CDR3 is made up of 15 amino acids.